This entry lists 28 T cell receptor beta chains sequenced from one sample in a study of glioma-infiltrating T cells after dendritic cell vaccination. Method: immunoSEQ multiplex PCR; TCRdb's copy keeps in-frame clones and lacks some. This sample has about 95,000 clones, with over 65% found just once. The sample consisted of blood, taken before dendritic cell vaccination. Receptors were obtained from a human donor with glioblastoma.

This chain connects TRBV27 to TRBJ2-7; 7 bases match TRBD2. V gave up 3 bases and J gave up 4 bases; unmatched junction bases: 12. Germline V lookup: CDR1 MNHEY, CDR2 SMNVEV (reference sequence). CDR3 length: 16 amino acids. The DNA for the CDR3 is TGTGCCAGCAGTTTGGACCAGCGCGGGAGAGGTTACGAGCAGTACTTC. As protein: CASSLDQRGRGYEQYF.

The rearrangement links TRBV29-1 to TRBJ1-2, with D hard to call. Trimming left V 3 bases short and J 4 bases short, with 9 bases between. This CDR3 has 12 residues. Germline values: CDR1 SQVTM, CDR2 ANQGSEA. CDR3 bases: TGCAGCGTTGAGACACTCCTCTATGGCTACACCTTC. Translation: CSVETLLYGYTF.

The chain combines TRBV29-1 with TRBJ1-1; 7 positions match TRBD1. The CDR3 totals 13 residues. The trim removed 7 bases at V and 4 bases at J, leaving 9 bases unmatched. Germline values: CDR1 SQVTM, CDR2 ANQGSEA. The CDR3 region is CSARAGGGTEAFF. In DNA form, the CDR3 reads TGCAGCGCTAGAGCAGGGGGAGGCACTGAAGCTTTCTTT.

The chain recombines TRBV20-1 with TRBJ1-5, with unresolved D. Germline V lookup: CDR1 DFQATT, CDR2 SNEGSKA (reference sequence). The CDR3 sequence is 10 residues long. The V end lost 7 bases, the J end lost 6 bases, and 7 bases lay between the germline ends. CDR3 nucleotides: TGCAGTGAGGAGACTCAGCCCCAGCATTTT. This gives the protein CSEETQPQHF.

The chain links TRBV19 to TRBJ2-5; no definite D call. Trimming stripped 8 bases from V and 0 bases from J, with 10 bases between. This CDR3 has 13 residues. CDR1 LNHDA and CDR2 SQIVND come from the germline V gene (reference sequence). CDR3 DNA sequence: TGTGCCAGTCGTCGGCTAGACCAAGAGACCCAGTACTTC. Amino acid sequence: CASRRLDQETQYF.

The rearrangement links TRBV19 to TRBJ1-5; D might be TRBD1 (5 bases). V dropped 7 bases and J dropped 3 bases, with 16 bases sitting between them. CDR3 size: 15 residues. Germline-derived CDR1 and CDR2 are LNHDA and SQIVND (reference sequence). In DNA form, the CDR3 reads TGTGCCAGTATCTCCGTGGGAGGGGACAATCAGCCCCAGCATTTT. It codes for CASISVGGDNQPQHF.

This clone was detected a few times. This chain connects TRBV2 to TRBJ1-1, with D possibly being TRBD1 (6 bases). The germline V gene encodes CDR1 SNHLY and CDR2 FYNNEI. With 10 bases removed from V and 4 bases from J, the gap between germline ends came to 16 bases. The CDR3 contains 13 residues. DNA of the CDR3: TGTGCCACGGGGGGGGGCTCGGGCACTGAAGCTTTCTTT. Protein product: CATGGGSGTEAFF.

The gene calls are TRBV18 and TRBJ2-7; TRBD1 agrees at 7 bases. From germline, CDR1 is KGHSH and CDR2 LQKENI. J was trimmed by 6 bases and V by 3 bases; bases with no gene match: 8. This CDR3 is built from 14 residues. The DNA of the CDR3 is TGTGCCAGCTCACCTATGACAGGGAAAGGCGAGCAGTACTTC. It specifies CASSPMTGKGEQYF.

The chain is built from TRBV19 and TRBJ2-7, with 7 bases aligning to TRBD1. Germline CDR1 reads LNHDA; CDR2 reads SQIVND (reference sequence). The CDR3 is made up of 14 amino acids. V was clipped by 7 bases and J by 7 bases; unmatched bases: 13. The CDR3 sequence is CASTATGSPTEQYF. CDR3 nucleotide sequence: TGTGCCAGTACCGCGACAGGGTCCCCTACGGAGCAGTACTTC.

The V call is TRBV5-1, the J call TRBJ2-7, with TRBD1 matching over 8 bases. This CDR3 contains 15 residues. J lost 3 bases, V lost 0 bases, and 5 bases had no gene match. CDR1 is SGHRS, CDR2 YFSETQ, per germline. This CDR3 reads CASSLGGTGVYEQYF. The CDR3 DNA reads TGCGCCAGCAGCTTGGGGGGGACAGGAGTCTACGAGCAGTACTTC.

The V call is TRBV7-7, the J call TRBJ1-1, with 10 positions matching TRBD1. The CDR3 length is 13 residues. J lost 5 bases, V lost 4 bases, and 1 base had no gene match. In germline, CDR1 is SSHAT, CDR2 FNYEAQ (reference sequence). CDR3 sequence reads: CASSSGQGTEAFF. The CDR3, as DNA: TGTGCCAGCAGCTCGGGACAGGGGACTGAAGCTTTCTTT.

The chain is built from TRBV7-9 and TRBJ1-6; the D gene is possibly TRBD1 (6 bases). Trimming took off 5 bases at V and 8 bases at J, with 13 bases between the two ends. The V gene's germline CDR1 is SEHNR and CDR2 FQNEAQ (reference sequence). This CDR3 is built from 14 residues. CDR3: CASSRLQGDSPLHF. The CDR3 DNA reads TGTGCCAGCAGCCGCCTACAGGGTGATTCACCCCTCCACTTT. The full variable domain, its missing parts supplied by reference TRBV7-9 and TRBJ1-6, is DTGVSQNPRHKITKRGQNVTFRCDPISEHNRLYWYRQTLGQGPEFLTYFQNEAQLEKSRLLSDRFSAERPKGSFSTLEIQRTEQGDSAMYLCASSRLQGDSPLHFGNGTRLTVT.

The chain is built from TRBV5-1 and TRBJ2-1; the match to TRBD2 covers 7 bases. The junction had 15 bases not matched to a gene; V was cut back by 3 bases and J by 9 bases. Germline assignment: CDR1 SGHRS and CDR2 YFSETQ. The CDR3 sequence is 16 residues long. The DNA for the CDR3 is TGCGCCAGCAGCTCAGCCACCAGCCCCCCGGGAGGTGAGCAGTTCTTC. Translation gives CASSSATSPPGGEQFF.

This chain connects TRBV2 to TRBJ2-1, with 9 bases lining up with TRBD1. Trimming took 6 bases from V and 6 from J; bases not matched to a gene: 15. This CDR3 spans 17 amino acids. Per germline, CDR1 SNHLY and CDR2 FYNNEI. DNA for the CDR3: TGTGCCAGCAGGTCACAGGGGGCGCGGCGGTTAGGCAATGAGCAGTTCTTC. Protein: CASRSQGARRLGNEQFF.

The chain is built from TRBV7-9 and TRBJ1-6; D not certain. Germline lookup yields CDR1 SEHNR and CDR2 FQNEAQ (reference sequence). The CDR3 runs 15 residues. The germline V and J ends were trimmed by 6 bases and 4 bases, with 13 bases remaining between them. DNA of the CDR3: TGTGCCAGCAGTCCAAGGGCGGGGTATAATTCACCCCTCCACTTT. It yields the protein CASSPRAGYNSPLHF.

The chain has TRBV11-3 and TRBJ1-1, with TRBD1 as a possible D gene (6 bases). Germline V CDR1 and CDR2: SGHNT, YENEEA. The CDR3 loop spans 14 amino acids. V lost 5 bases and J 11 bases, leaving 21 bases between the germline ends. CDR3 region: CASSDVLGAPRAFF. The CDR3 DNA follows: TGTGCCAGCAGCGACGTCCTGGGGGCTCCCAGGGCTTTCTTT.

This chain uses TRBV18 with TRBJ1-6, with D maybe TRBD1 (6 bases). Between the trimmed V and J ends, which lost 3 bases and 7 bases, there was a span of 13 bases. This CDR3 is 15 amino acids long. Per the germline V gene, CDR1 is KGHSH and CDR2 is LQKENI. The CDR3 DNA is TGTGCCAGCTCACCGGGGGGGGCTTTGAATTCACCCCTCCACTTT. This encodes CASSPGGALNSPLHF.

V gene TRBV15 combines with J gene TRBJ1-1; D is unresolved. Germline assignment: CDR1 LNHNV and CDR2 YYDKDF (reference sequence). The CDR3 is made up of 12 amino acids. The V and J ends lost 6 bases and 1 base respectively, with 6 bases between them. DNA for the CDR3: TGTGCCACCAGTCGAGAGAACACTGAAGCTTTCTTT. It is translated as CATSRENTEAFF.

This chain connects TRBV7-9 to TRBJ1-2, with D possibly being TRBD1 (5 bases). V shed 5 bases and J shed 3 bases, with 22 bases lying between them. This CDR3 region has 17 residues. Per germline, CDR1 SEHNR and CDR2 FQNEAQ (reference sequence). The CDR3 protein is CASSHTPTGGGHYGYTF. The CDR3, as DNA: TGTGCCAGCAGCCATACCCCGACGGGCGGGGGTCACTATGGCTACACCTTC.

Here the CDR3 reads CASSRTGTSNQPQHF. In DNA form, the CDR3 reads TGCGCCAGCAGCCGGACAGGGACCAGCAATCAGCCCCAGCATTTT. This rearrangement joins TRBV4-1 to TRBJ1-5; TRBD1 aligns across 8 bases. The CDR3 length is 15 residues. The germline gives CDR1 MGHRA, CDR2 YSYEKL. V lost 4 bases to trimming and J lost 1 base; unmatched junction nucleotides: 3.

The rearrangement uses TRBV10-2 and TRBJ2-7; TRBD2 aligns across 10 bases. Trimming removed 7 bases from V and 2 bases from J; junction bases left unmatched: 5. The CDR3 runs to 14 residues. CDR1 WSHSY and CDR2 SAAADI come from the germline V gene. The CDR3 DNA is TGCGCCAGCACCCATCTAGCGGGGGCCTACGAGCAGTACTTC. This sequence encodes CASTHLAGAYEQYF.

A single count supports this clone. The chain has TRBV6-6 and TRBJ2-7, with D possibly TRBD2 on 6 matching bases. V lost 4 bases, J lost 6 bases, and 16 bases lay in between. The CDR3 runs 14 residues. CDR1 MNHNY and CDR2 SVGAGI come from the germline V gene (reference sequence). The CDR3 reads CASSLGDSKGEQYF. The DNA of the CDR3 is TGTGCCAGCAGTTTAGGGGACTCTAAGGGCGAGCAGTACTTC.

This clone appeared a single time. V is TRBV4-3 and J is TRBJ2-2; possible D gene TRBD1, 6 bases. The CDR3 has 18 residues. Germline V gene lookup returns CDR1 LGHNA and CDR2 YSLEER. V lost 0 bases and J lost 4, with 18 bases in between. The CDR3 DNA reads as TGCGCCAGCAGCCAAGAAGGGGTCGGGACATCTTCCACCGGGGAGCTGTTTTTT. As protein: CASSQEGVGTSSTGELFF.

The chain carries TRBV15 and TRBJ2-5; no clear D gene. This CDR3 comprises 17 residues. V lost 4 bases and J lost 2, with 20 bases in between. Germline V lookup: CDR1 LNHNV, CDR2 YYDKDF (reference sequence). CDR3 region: CATSTNPGGFSQETQYF. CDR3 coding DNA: TGTGCCACCAGCACCAACCCGGGTGGGTTCTCGCAAGAGACCCAGTACTTC.

Here the CDR3 reads CASHGLLNTEAFF. In DNA, the CDR3 is TGTGCCAGCCATGGACTCCTAAACACTGAAGCTTTCTTT. The rearrangement joins TRBV25-1 to TRBJ1-1; D ambiguous. The germline V gene has CDR1 MGHDK and CDR2 SYGVNS. The CDR3 covers 13 residues. The V and J ends lost 8 bases and 2 bases respectively, with 12 bases between them.

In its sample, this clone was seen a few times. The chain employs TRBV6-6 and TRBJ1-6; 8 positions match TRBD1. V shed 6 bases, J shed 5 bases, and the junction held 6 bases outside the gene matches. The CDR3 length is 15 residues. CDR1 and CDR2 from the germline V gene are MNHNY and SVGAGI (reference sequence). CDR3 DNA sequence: TGTGCCAGCAGAATAAGACAGGGGAATAATTCACCCCTCCACTTT. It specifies CASRIRQGNNSPLHF.

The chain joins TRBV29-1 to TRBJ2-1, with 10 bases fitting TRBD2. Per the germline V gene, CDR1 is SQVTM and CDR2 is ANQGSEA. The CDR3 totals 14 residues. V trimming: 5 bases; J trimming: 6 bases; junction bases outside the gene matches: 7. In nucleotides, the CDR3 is TGCAGCGTTCGGACTAGCGGTGCGCCCAATGAGCAGTTCTTC. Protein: CSVRTSGAPNEQFF.

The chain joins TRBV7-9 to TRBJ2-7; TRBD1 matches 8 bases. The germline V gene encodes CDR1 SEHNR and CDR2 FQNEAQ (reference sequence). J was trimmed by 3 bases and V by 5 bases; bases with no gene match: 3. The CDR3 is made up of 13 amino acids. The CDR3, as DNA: TGTGCCAGCAGCACCGGGACAGGCTACGAGCAGTACTTC. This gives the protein CASSTGTGYEQYF.